What follows are 17 T cell receptor beta chains derived from one specimen sequenced in a study of T cells in Graves' hyperthyroidism and ophthalmopathy. RNA transcripts gave rise to amplified TCR beta CDR3 regions. With the HTBI primer set, the TCR CDR3 went through a first round of RT-PCR. TCRdb called the multiplex PCR reads again in MiXCR, with one record for every CDR3 protein. The sample holds around 240,000 distinct CDR3 sequences; around 17% are singletons and the top ten take approximately 30%. The sample was blood. The source of these receptors is a woman aged 18 to 35 with Graves' ophthalmopathy.

This clonotype occurred many times. This sequence joins TRBV14 and TRBJ2-1; TRBD2 matches 12 bases. Trimming cost V 4 bases and J 7 bases; bases outside gene matches: 5. This CDR3 spans 15 amino acids. CDR1 and CDR2 from the germline V gene are SGHDN and FVKESK. Written as DNA, the CDR3 is TGTGCCAGCAGCCCGACTAGCGGGAGTTGGAATGAGCAGTTCTTC. It codes for CASSPTSGSWNEQFF.

This clonotype has a count of ten or more. CDR3 bases: TGCAGTGCTAGGGGGTCGGGGAACAATCAGCCCCAGCATTTT. Protein: CSARGSGNNQPQHF. The chain joins TRBV20-1 to TRBJ1-5; D not resolved. CDR3 size: 14 residues. Trimming pared 3 bases from V and 3 bases from J, leaving 12 bases between. Germline CDR1 reads DFQATT; CDR2 reads SNEGSKA (reference sequence).

The CDR3: CASSQERSVSYNEQFF. The CDR3 region has the DNA TGCGCCAGCAGCCAAGAGCGTTCGGTTTCCTACAATGAGCAGTTCTTC. This chain uses TRBV4-1 with TRBJ2-1, with unresolved D. Germline assignment: CDR1 MGHRA and CDR2 YSYEKL. The CDR3 sequence is 16 residues long. V lost 0 bases and J lost 1, with 10 bases in between.

This clonotype was recorded many times. The genes are TRBV11-3 and TRBJ2-3, with D perhaps matching TRBD1 (7 bases). The CDR3 consists of 15 residues. CDR1 SGHNT and CDR2 YENEEA come from the germline V gene. V was trimmed by 5 bases and J by 0 bases, leaving 12 bases between them. CDR3 protein: CASSPGGTSTDTQYF. The CDR3 nucleotides read TGTGCCAGCAGCCCAGGGGGGACAAGCACAGATACGCAGTATTTT.

This clonotype was observed at least ten times. The J gene is TRBJ2-1, the V gene TRBV7-8; TRBD1 matches 8 bases. The V gene's germline CDR1 is SGHVS and CDR2 FQNEAQ. J lost 8 bases, V lost 5 bases, and 14 bases had no gene match. This CDR3 has 16 amino acids. CDR3 coding DNA: TGTGCCAGCAGCCCCCGCGGGGCAGGGGGCATGCATGAGCAGTTCTTC. Protein sequence: CASSPRGAGGMHEQFF.

This rearrangement joins TRBV2 to TRBJ2-5; D possibly corresponds to TRBD1 (7 bases). Trimming shortened V by 8 bases and J by 4 bases, and 20 bases separated the two germline ends. This CDR3 is 15 amino acids long. Germline loops: CDR1 SNHLY, CDR2 FYNNEI. DNA for the CDR3: TGTGCCAGCTGGAGGGGGACAGTCCAGGTAGAGACCCAGTACTTC. This translates into CASWRGTVQVETQYF.

This clonotype was seen many times. The chain recombines TRBV12-3 or TRBV12-4 with TRBJ2-1; either TRBD1 or TRBD2 may fit D (5 bases each). V was clipped by 5 bases and J by 4 bases, with 18 bases between them. This CDR3 is 16 amino acids long. The CDR3 sequence: CASSPSTRGHYNEQFF. In nucleotides, the CDR3 is TGTGCCAGCAGTCCTTCTACCCGGGGCCATTACAATGAGCAGTTCTTC.

This clonotype showed up many times. The chain combines TRBV28 with TRBJ1-1; D is unresolved. CDR3 length equals 14 residues. Germline V gene sequence: CDR1 MDHEN, CDR2 SYDVKM. Between the trimmed V and J ends, which lost 5 bases and 4 bases, there was a span of 14 bases. In DNA form, the CDR3 reads TGTGCCAGCAGTCCCGAAACTCGGCCCACTGAAGCTTTCTTT. Encoded protein: CASSPETRPTEAFF.

The chain combines TRBV27 with TRBJ2-5, with D possibly TRBD2 on 6 matching bases. The CDR3 has 16 residues. Germline CDR1 reads MNHEY; CDR2 reads SMNVEV (reference sequence). Trimming removed 5 bases from V and 2 bases from J, with 18 bases in between. This CDR3 is CASSLTMTGTQETQYF. In DNA form, the CDR3 reads TGTGCCAGCAGTCTAACTATGACTGGGACTCAAGAGACCCAGTACTTC.

This rearrangement joins TRBV19 to TRBJ1-3; D uncertain. The CDR3 contains 15 residues. Germline V gene data show CDR1 as LNHDA and CDR2 as SQIVND (reference sequence). V dropped 2 bases and J dropped 2 bases, with 10 bases sitting between them. The CDR3 here is CASSILFAPGNTIYF. In DNA, the CDR3 is TGTGCCAGTAGTATACTGTTTGCCCCTGGAAACACCATATATTTT.

This clonotype was found many times. The gene calls are TRBV27 and TRBJ1-1; D is undetermined. CDR1 is MNHEY, CDR2 SMNVEV, per germline (reference sequence). The CDR3 spans 15 residues. Trimming stripped 9 bases from V and 0 bases from J, with 17 bases between. The CDR3: CASQKTEGLNTEAFF. The CDR3 DNA reads TGTGCCAGTCAAAAAACAGAGGGCCTGAACACTGAAGCTTTCTTT.

This clonotype was seen ten or more times. The rearrangement joins TRBV7-2 to TRBJ2-3, with 14 bases aligning to TRBD2. Per the germline V gene, CDR1 is SGHTA and CDR2 is FQGNSA. The CDR3 loop spans 15 amino acids. The ends lost 5 bases at V and 6 bases at J; junction bases unmatched: 4. The DNA of the CDR3 is TGTGCCAGCAGCAAGGGACTAGCGGGGGCGGATACGCAGTATTTT. It encodes CASSKGLAGADTQYF.

This clonotype appeared many times. J is TRBJ2-7 and V is TRBV19, with D maybe TRBD1 (5 bases). The CDR3 has 13 amino acids. Trimming took 4 bases from V and 3 from J, leaving 10 bases between them. The germline CDR1 and CDR2 sequences are LNHDA and SQIVND (reference sequence). The DNA for the CDR3 is TGTGCCAGTAGTACGGACGGACACTACGAGCAGTACTTC. It yields the protein CASSTDGHYEQYF.

The chain couples TRBV3-1 to TRBJ1-2; a possible D gene is TRBD1 (5 bases). In germline, CDR1 is LGHDT, CDR2 YNNKEL (reference sequence). V was pared by 3 bases and J by 2 bases, with 10 bases between. CDR3 size: 14 residues. This CDR3 is CASSQGWGNYGYTF. The DNA of the CDR3 is TGTGCCAGCAGCCAGGGGTGGGGCAACTATGGCTACACCTTC. The entire variable domain, with the rest obtained from reference TRBV3-1 and TRBJ1-2, is as follows: DTAVSQTPKYLVTQMGNDKSIKCEQNLGHDTMYWYKQDSKKFLKIMFSYNNKELIINETVPNRFSPKSPDKAHLNLHINSLELGDSAVYFCASSQGWGNYGYTFGSGTRLTVV.

At least ten counts were recorded for this clonotype. This chain links TRBV7-9 with TRBJ2-3, with D possibly TRBD1 on 5 matching bases. CDR1 and CDR2 from the germline V gene are SEHNR and FQNEAQ (reference sequence). CDR3 size: 16 residues. The germline V and J ends were trimmed by 5 bases and 5 bases, with 20 bases remaining between them. CDR3 protein: CASSTAVQGWGDTQYF. The CDR3 nucleotides are TGTGCCAGCAGCACAGCCGTGCAGGGATGGGGAGATACGCAGTATTTT.

This clonotype was counted at least ten times. The rearrangement joins TRBV20-1 to TRBJ2-3, with 8 nucleotides matching TRBD2. Germline values: CDR1 DFQATT, CDR2 SNEGSKA (reference sequence). The CDR3 has 16 amino acids. V trimming: 0 bases; J trimming: 2 bases; junction bases outside the gene matches: 7. The CDR3 DNA follows: TGCAGTGCTAGAGATGCGATAGCGGGACCCACAGATACGCAGTATTTT. It encodes CSARDAIAGPTDTQYF.

This clonotype was seen at least ten times. The chain recombines TRBV9 with TRBJ1-2, with TRBD1 identical over 7 bases. V lost 2 bases, J lost 7 bases, and 8 bases stayed unmatched. The CDR3 runs 14 residues. From germline, CDR1 is SGDLS and CDR2 YYNGEE. Here the CDR3 reads CASSVETGFFGYTF. CDR3 nucleotides: TGTGCCAGCAGCGTTGAGACAGGGTTTTTTGGCTACACCTTC.